Listed below are T cell receptor beta chains from one sample, sequenced in a study of chemoradiotherapy in HPV16-positive cancers. TCRdb's copy holds only in-frame clones and misses some; the assay was immunoSEQ multiplex PCR. The table records approximately 9,300 clones, 65% to 70% of them present only once. The specimen was taken from a patient who underwent chemoradiotherapy. All receptors derive from a human donor with HPV-associated anogenital cancer. Each CDR3 is given with its conserved first and last residue. The D gene is left open where the match is weak. Not all rows give a size; the values are once, few, many and, for expanded clones, a class.

- | TRBJ1-6 | TRBV6-7 | - | TGTGCCAGCAGTTCTGGGAGCTCCTATAATTCACCCCTCCACTTT | CASSSGSSYNSPLHF
- | TRBJ2-2 | TRBV11-2 | - | TGTGCCAGCAGCCCGGTTCGGACCGGGGAGCTGTTTTTT | CASSPVRTGELFF
- | TRBJ1-2 | TRBV5-5 | - | TGTGCCAGCTTCAACCCGGGGCAAGGCTATGGCTACACCTTC | CASFNPGQGYGYTF
- | TRBJ1-5 | TRBV28 | - | TGTGCCAGCAGTTCGCCGGGAGCTAGCCTGATTCCCCAGCATTTT | CASSSPGASLIPQHF
- | TRBJ1-6 | TRBV10-3 | - | TGTGCCATCAGTGAGTCGCAGGAAATCTCACCCCTCCACTTT | CAISESQEISPLHF
once | TRBJ1-1 | TRBV5-1 | - | TGCGCCAGCAGCTTGGGTTATCCGATGAACACTGAAGCTTTCTTT | CASSLGYPMNTEAFF
- | TRBJ1-1 | TRBV6-5 | - | TGTGCCAGCAGTTACAGTATGGAGGGCACTGAAGCTTTCTTT | CASSYSMEGTEAFF
- | TRBJ1-1 | TRBV30 | - | TGTGCCTGGAGCCGACCTGGTGGGTGGAACACTGAAGCTTTCTTT | CAWSRPGGWNTEAFF
- | TRBJ1-1 | TRBV27 | TRBD1 | TGTGCCAGCAGAGGACAGGGGAACACTGAAGCTTTCTTT | CASRGQGNTEAFF
- | TRBJ2-7 | TRBV5-1 | TRBD1 | TGCGCCAGCAGCTTGGGAGGGGGCTTATACGAGCAGTACTTC | CASSLGGGLYEQYF
- | TRBJ2-7 | TRBV7-9 | - | TGTGCCAGCAGCTTAGGGACCGACCTCCACGTTCGGTACGAGCAGTACTTC | CASSLGTDLHVRYEQYF
- | TRBJ2-3 | TRBV4-3 | TRBD2 | TGCGCCAGCAGCCAAGAGGTAGCGGGGGGAGGAGATACGCAGTATTTT | CASSQEVAGGGDTQYF
- | TRBJ1-1 | TRBV5-6 | - | TGTGCCAGCAGCTTCCGGGACACGGGGAGCACTGAAGCTTTCTTT | CASSFRDTGSTEAFF
- | TRBJ2-7 | TRBV6-6 | TRBD2 | TGTGCCAGCAGCCGACTAGCGCAAAGCTCCTACGAGCAGTACTTC | CASSRLAQSSYEQYF
- | TRBJ1-2 | TRBV5-1 | - | TGCGCCAGCAGCCACGCAACGGGTAACTATGGCTACACCTTC | CASSHATGNYGYTF
- | TRBJ2-7 | TRBV5-1 | TRBD2 | TGCGCCAGCAGGAGTGGTTGGGGGACTAGCACCTACGAGCAGTACTTC | CASRSGWGTSTYEQYF
- | TRBJ2-3 | TRBV4-2 | TRBD2 | TGTGCCAGCAGCCAAGATTTCGGGGGGGACACAGATACGCAGTATTTT | CASSQDFGGDTDTQYF
few | TRBJ2-2 | TRBV9 | TRBD1 | TGTGCCAGCAGCGTAGTTTCGACAGGGGCGAACACCGGGGAGCTGTTTTTT | CASSVVSTGANTGELFF
- | TRBJ2-1 | TRBV12-5 | TRBD2 | TGTGCTAGTGGTTTCTCCAGCGGGGGGAGCTACAATGAGCAGTTCTTC | CASGFSSGGSYNEQFF
- | TRBJ2-7 | TRBV2 | - | TGTGCCAGCAGACGAACGGACAACCGCTCCTACGAGCAGTACTTC | CASRRTDNRSYEQYF
- | TRBJ2-6 | TRBV2 | - | TGTGCCAGCATCACCGGGACATTGCTCTCTGGGGCCAACGTCCTGACTTTC | CASITGTLLSGANVLTF
- | TRBJ2-7 | TRBV5-1 | - | TGCGCCAGCAGCTTGGGTCTTGAGCAGTACTTC | CASSLGLEQYF
- | TRBJ2-5 | TRBV4-1 | - | TGCGCCAGCAGTGCAGAAGGGGGGGGTGAGACCCAGTACTTC | CASSAEGGGETQYF
- | TRBJ2-2 | TRBV7-2 | - | TGTGCCAGCAGCTATAGCGGAAACACCGGGGAGCTGTTTTTT | CASSYSGNTGELFF
- | TRBJ1-6 | TRBV6-4 | - | TGTGCCAGCAGTGACTCAGGCGAGAGTTCACCCCTCCACTTT | CASSDSGESSPLHF
- | TRBJ1-1 | TRBV9 | - | TGTGCCAGCAGCGTGACAGGCAACCCGAACACTGAAGCTTTCTTT | CASSVTGNPNTEAFF
- | TRBJ1-2 | TRBV2 | - | TGTGCCAGCAGTGAGACAGGCTATGGCTACACCTTC | CASSETGYGYTF
- | TRBJ2-7 | TRBV7-2 | - | TGTGCCAGCAGCTTAAGCCCGTACGAGCAGTACTTC | CASSLSPYEQYF
- | TRBJ1-1 | TRBV6-1 | - | TGTGCCAGCAGTAAGCAGGGCTTGAACACTGAAGCTTTCTTT | CASSKQGLNTEAFF
- | TRBJ2-6 | TRBV7-9 | - | TGTGCCAGCAGCTTAATTTGGGGCTCTGGGGCCAACGTCCTGACTTTC | CASSLIWGSGANVLTF
once | TRBJ1-4 | TRBV4-1 | - | TGCGCCAGCAGCCGTGGACAGACAACAACTAATGAAAAACTGTTTTTT | CASSRGQTTTNEKLFF
- | TRBJ2-3 | TRBV5-5 | TRBD1 | TGTGCCAGCAGTCTTCCTACAGGGGAGAGCACAGATACGCAGTATTTT | CASSLPTGESTDTQYF
- | TRBJ1-1 | TRBV21-1 | - | TGTGCCAGCAGCAAAGAGCCCGTTTCCTGTTCCAACACTGAAGCTTTCTTT | CASSKEPVSCSNTEAFF
- | TRBJ2-5 | TRBV7-7 | - | TGTGCCAGCAGCTTTAGCAGGGCAGAGACCCAGTACTTC | CASSFSRAETQYF
- | TRBJ2-3 | TRBV28 | - | TGTGCCAGCAGTGTCCTCAAGGCAGATACGCAGTATTTT | CASSVLKADTQYF
- | TRBJ2-7 | TRBV2 | - | TGTGCCAGCACTAAGGGGGGGGGTGGCGAGCAGTACTTC | CASTKGGGGEQYF
- | TRBJ2-1 | TRBV5-1 | TRBD2 | TGCGCCAGCAGCTTGGCCCCTAGCGGGGGTTTTGGAAATGAGCAGTTCTTC | CASSLAPSGGFGNEQFF
- | TRBJ1-2 | TRBV9 | TRBD1 | TGTGCCAGCACCCCGGGACAGGGGAACTATGGCTACACCTTC | CASTPGQGNYGYTF
- | TRBJ2-7 | TRBV7-2 | - | TGTGCCAGCAGCAACCCTGTCTCCACTAGACTTCAGGAGCAGTACTTC | CASSNPVSTRLQEQYF
few | TRBJ2-3 | TRBV7-2 | - | TGTGCCAGCAGCTTAGCGACGGTGGGCAGGGACACGCGCACAGATACGCAGTATTTT | CASSLATVGRDTRTDTQYF
- | TRBJ2-3 | TRBV9 | TRBD2 | TGTGCCAGCAGCCCAGGACTAGCGGGGGGTGTGGTTGATACGCAGTATTTT | CASSPGLAGGVVDTQYF
- | TRBJ1-3 | TRBV23-1 | - | TGCGCCAGCAGTCAATTTCACCTTCCGTACAGCTCTGGAAACACCATATATTTT | CASSQFHLPYSSGNTIYF
- | TRBJ2-5 | TRBV7-7 | - | TGTGCCAGCAGCTTAGCAGGGGTAGGAGAGACCCAGTACTTC | CASSLAGVGETQYF